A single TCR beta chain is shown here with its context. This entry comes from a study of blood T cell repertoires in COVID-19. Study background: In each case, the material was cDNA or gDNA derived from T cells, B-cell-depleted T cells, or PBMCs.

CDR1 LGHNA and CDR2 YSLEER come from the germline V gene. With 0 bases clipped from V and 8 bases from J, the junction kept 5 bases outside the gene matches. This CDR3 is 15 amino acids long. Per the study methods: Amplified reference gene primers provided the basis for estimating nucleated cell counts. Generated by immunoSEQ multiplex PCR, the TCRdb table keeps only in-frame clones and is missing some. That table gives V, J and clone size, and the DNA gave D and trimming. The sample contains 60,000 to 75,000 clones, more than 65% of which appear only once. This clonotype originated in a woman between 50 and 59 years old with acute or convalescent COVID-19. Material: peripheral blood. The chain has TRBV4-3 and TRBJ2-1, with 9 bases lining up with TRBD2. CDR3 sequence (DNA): TGCGCCAGCAGCCAAGAGAGCGGGAGGTCTTATGAGCAGTTCTTC. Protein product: CASSQESGRSYEQFF.